This T cell receptor beta chain was captured in a study of T-cell memory formation after mild COVID-19. TCRdb re-derived calls from the 5' RACE reads in MiXCR, one entry per CDR3 protein. The sample carries about 150,000 distinct CDR3 sequences, 6% to 7% recorded once. This clonotype occurred many times. The antigen is unknown. Study conclusions and caveats: Pre-infection memory carried some responding clones, suggesting that cross-reactive memory joined. The study found balanced CD4/CD8 in clones contracting day 15 to 85 and a CD4+ lean in later expanders.

The CDR3 is 17 residues long. Germline values: CDR1 SGHRS, CDR2 YFSETQ. The V and J ends lost 4 bases and 5 bases, in that order; junction bases with no gene match: 8. The sequenced sample was PBMCs or a T cell subset sorted from them (not recorded which). This chain links TRBV5-1 with TRBJ2-5; 16 bases fit TRBD2. This clonotype originated in an adult woman who had mild COVID-19 (a few samples of this study predate the infection). Cell type and time point are not known. The CDR3 loop reads CASSPGLAGGPEETQYF. The CDR3 DNA follows: TGCGCCAGCAGCCCGGGACTAGCGGGGGGGCCGGAGGAGACCCAGTACTTC.